The 21 T cell receptor beta chains below were found in one sample sequenced in a study of T cell responses to AZD1222 COVID-19 vaccine. Using immunoSEQ multiplex PCR, the repertoire was profiled, and TCRdb retains in-frame clones only, with some absent. The sample gives 110,000 to 150,000 clones, approximately 85% of which show up once; around 8% is in the top ten. Sequencing used peripheral blood, obtained on day 0 of AZD1222 vaccination. These receptors all come from an adult in good health.

The chain links TRBV24-1 to TRBJ1-4, with 8 bases that match TRBD1. The CDR3 loop spans 16 amino acids. Germline trimming cut 3 bases from V and 4 bases from J; bases unmatched to any gene: 6. Germline loops: CDR1 KGHDR, CDR2 SFDVKD. Here the CDR3 reads CATSDTGTGYNEKLFF. CDR3 bases: TGTGCCACCAGTGATACCGGGACAGGCTATAATGAAAAACTGTTTTTT.

J is TRBJ2-7 and V is TRBV5-6; 7 nucleotides match TRBD1. The J segment lost 4 bases and the V segment lost 2 bases, leaving 9 bases of the junction unmatched. This CDR3 has 15 amino acids. The germline CDR1 and CDR2 sequences are SGHDT and YYEEEE. In DNA form, the CDR3 reads TGTGCCAGCAGCTTTCCTGAAGGGGGCAAATACGAGCAGTACTTC. This translates into CASSFPEGGKYEQYF. The entire variable domain, with the rest obtained from reference TRBV5-6 and TRBJ2-7, is as follows: DAGVTQSPTHLIKTRGQQVTLRCSPKSGHDTVSWYQQALGQGPQFIFQYYEEEERQRGNFPDRFSGHQFPNYSSELNVNALLLGDSALYLCASSFPEGGKYEQYFGPGTRLTVT.

V and J are TRBV4-1 and TRBJ2-5; 9 bases are shared with TRBD1. The CDR3 is 15 amino acids. Germline CDR1 reads MGHRA; CDR2 reads YSYEKL. With V trimmed by 4 bases and J by 5 bases, 8 bases remained unmatched. CDR3 loop: CASSRSGQGIETQYF. CDR3 nucleotides: TGCGCCAGCAGCCGTTCGGGACAGGGAATTGAGACCCAGTACTTC.

J is TRBJ1-1 and V is TRBV18; tentative D call: TRBD1 (5 bases). CDR1 is KGHSH, CDR2 LQKENI, per germline. Trimming left V 6 bases short and J 6 bases short, with 14 bases between. This CDR3 region has 13 residues. CDR3 loop: CASSKNRSPEAFF. The CDR3 bases are TGTGCCAGCTCTAAGAACAGGAGCCCTGAAGCTTTCTTT. The whole variable domain, remainder taken from reference TRBV18 and TRBJ1-1, is NAGVMQNPRHLVRRRGQEARLRCSPMKGHSHVYWYRQLPEEGLKFMVYLQKENIIDESGMPKERFSAEFPKEGPSILRIQQVVRGDSAAYFCASSKNRSPEAFFGQGTRLTVV.

The chain couples TRBV7-2 to TRBJ2-3; 7 bases fit TRBD2. The CDR3 is 18 residues long. The V and J ends lost 1 base and 2 bases, in that order; junction bases with no gene match: 12. The germline V gene encodes CDR1 SGHTA and CDR2 FQGNSA. Here the CDR3 DNA reads TGTGCCAGCAGCTTAGTCCCGGGGACTACGTTTGTCACAGATACGCAGTATTTT. Translated, it gives CASSLVPGTTFVTDTQYF. Based on the CDR3 plus reference TRBV7-2 and TRBJ2-3, the full variable domain is GAGVSQSPSNKVTEKGKDVELRCDPISGHTALYWYRQSLGQGLEFLIYFQGNSAPDKSGLPSDRFSAERTGGSVSTLTIQRTQQEDSAVYLCASSLVPGTTFVTDTQYFGPGTRLTVL.

This clone was seen only once. The chain couples TRBV7-2 to TRBJ1-3; the D gene is possibly TRBD1 (6 bases). There are 15 residues in the CDR3. Germline lookup yields CDR1 SGHTA and CDR2 FQGNSA. V was pared by 6 bases and J by 4 bases, with 16 bases between. The CDR3 sequence: CASSQQGSSGNTIYF. DNA for the CDR3: TGTGCCAGCAGTCAACAGGGCAGCAGCGGAAACACCATATATTTT.

The V and J genes are TRBV11-3 and TRBJ2-2, with 8 bases fitting TRBD1. The CDR3 runs 16 residues. V shed 3 bases and J 6 bases; nucleotides not matched to a gene: 9. The V gene's germline CDR1 is SGHNT and CDR2 YENEEA. CDR3 in amino acids: CASSFGQGIIPGELFF. The CDR3 DNA follows: TGTGCCAGCAGCTTTGGACAGGGTATAATCCCCGGGGAGCTGTTTTTT.

The rearrangement uses TRBV2 and TRBJ1-1; no clear D gene. The CDR3 is 14 amino acids. V dropped 3 bases and J dropped 0 bases, with 8 bases sitting between them. CDR1 and CDR2 (germline): SNHLY, FYNNEI. The CDR3 region has the DNA TGTGCCAGCAGTGAGGCCCCACTGAACACTGAAGCTTTCTTT. Encoded protein: CASSEAPLNTEAFF. The full variable domain, with the rest looked up from reference TRBV2 and TRBJ1-1, is EPEVTQTPSHQVTQMGQEVILRCVPISNHLYFYWYRQILGQKVEFLVSFYNNEISEKSEIFDDQFSVERPDGSNFTLKIRSTKLEDSAMYFCASSEAPLNTEAFFGQGTRLTVV.

The genes are TRBV5-1 and TRBJ2-2, with D maybe TRBD2 (5 bases). Germline CDR1 is SGHRS and CDR2 is YFSETQ. This CDR3 spans 15 amino acids. With 6 bases removed from V and 0 bases from J, the gap between germline ends came to 12 bases. The chain's CDR3 is CASNSGIPNTGELFF. CDR3 in DNA: TGCGCCAGCAACTCCGGGATTCCGAACACCGGGGAGCTGTTTTTT.

The chain couples TRBV21-1 to TRBJ2-7; the table names TRBD1, a call not compared with the DNA. TRBV21-1 is assigned pseudogene status. The CDR3 has 15 residues. The CDR3 DNA reads TGTGCCAGCAGAGCTACCGGGACAGGGTGTTACGAGCAGTACTTC. Its protein is CASRATGTGCYEQYF.

This clone was picked up one time. The chain recombines TRBV28 with TRBJ1-2; tentative D call: TRBD1 (5 bases). CDR3 size: 12 residues. Germline assignment: CDR1 MDHEN and CDR2 SYDVKM. Trimming took off 6 bases at V and 8 bases at J, with 13 bases between the two ends. CDR3 DNA sequence: TGTGCCAGCAGACCAGGGTGGTCAGGCTACACCTTC. Protein product: CASRPGWSGYTF.

This chain uses TRBV6-5 with TRBJ2-4; no clear D. Germline V gene sequence: CDR1 MNHEY, CDR2 SVGAGI. The CDR3 totals 14 residues. The V gene lost 0 bases and the J gene lost 0 bases, with 3 bases spanning the gap. Here the CDR3 reads CASSYSLAKNIQYF. CDR3 nucleotides: TGTGCCAGCAGTTACTCGCTAGCCAAAAACATTCAGTACTTC.

The chain is built from TRBV15 and TRBJ1-2; 7 bases line up with TRBD1. The CDR3 loop spans 13 amino acids. After removal of 4 bases from V and 3 bases from J, the junction contained 2 bases not matched to a gene. The germline V gene has CDR1 LNHNV and CDR2 YYDKDF (reference sequence). In nucleotides, the CDR3 is TGTGCCACCAGCACCCAGGGGGACTATGGCTACACCTTC. This gives the protein CATSTQGDYGYTF. The whole variable domain, remainder taken from reference TRBV15 and TRBJ1-2, is DAMVIQNPRYQVTQFGKPVTLSCSQTLNHNVMYWYQQKSSQAPKLLFHYYDKDFNNEADTPDNFQSRRPNTSFCFLDIRSPGLGDTAMYLCATSTQGDYGYTFGSGTRLTVV.

The chain joins TRBV5-6 to TRBJ1-6; D not resolved. V was cut by 0 bases and J by 9 bases, with 10 bases left in between. Germline CDR1 and CDR2: SGHDT and YYEEEE. The CDR3 has 14 amino acids. The CDR3 protein is CASSLGARASPLHF. The CDR3 DNA sequence: TGTGCCAGCAGCTTGGGGGCGCGAGCTTCACCCCTCCACTTT.

This chain links TRBV9 with TRBJ1-2; 10 bases fit TRBD1. This CDR3 has 14 amino acids. Trimming at V came to 4 bases and at J to 6 bases, leaving 6 bases not matched to a gene. The germline gives CDR1 SGDLS, CDR2 YYNGEE. CDR3 nucleotide sequence: TGTGCCAGCAGCCCGAGACAGGGGGCCCATGGCTACACCTTC. Protein product: CASSPRQGAHGYTF. Full variable domain (remainder filled in from reference TRBV9 and TRBJ1-2): DSGVTQTPKHLITATGQRVTLRCSPRSGDLSVYWYQQSLDQGLQFLIQYYNGEERAKGNILERFSAQQFPDLHSELNLSSLELGDSALYFCASSPRQGAHGYTFGSGTRLTVV.

The rearrangement uses TRBV5-4 and TRBJ2-7, with 7 nucleotides matching TRBD1. Germline CDR1 is SGHNT and CDR2 is YYREEE (reference sequence). Trimming at V came to 4 bases and at J to 7 bases, leaving 11 bases not matched to a gene. This CDR3 has 14 residues. The CDR3 spells CASSGPTGWREQYF. The CDR3 nucleotides are TGTGCCAGCAGCGGGCCGACAGGGTGGAGGGAGCAGTACTTC.

The chain has TRBV5-1 and TRBJ1-2; 9 bases agree with TRBD1. The CDR3 consists of 15 residues. J was trimmed by 6 bases and V by 2 bases; bases with no gene match: 8. Germline V gene lookup returns CDR1 SGHRS and CDR2 YFSETQ. The CDR3 reads CASSLGTGLSDGYTF. The DNA of the CDR3 is TGCGCCAGCAGCTTAGGGACAGGGTTATCAGATGGCTACACCTTC.

The chain recombines TRBV11-3 with TRBJ2-1; 11 bases fit TRBD2. V lost 5 bases, J lost 7 bases, and 7 bases stayed unmatched. The CDR3 extends over 15 amino acids. From germline, CDR1 is SGHNT and CDR2 YENEEA. The CDR3 region is CASSRGTSGLNEQFF. The DNA of the CDR3 is TGTGCCAGCAGCCGCGGGACTAGCGGCCTAAATGAGCAGTTCTTC.

This clone appeared once. This chain joins TRBV28 and TRBJ1-1; TRBD1 might be the D (5 bases). Trimming pared 6 bases from V and 5 bases from J, leaving 13 bases between. CDR3 length equals 13 residues. In germline, CDR1 is MDHEN, CDR2 SYDVKM. The CDR3 DNA sequence: TGTGCCAGCAGACCCGGCAGGGAGACTGAAGCTTTCTTT. Amino acid sequence: CASRPGRETEAFF.

This chain uses TRBV5-1 with TRBJ1-5; tentative D call: TRBD1 (6 bases). V shed 0 bases and J shed 4 bases, with 14 bases lying between them. The CDR3 is made up of 16 amino acids. Germline V gene lookup returns CDR1 SGHRS and CDR2 YFSETQ. In DNA, the CDR3 is TGCGCCAGCAGCTTGGAGGGAGGGGGAAGTAATCAGCCCCAGCATTTT. This encodes CASSLEGGGSNQPQHF.

This sequence joins TRBV27 and TRBJ1-1, with D perhaps TRBD1 (6 bases). The V and J ends lost 5 bases and 4 bases respectively, with 14 bases between them. Germline V gives CDR1 MNHEY, CDR2 SMNVEV (reference sequence). The CDR3 loop spans 14 amino acids. This chain's CDR3 is CASSVQGGGTEAFF. In DNA, the CDR3 is TGTGCCAGCAGTGTACAGGGAGGGGGCACTGAAGCTTTCTTT.